Following are 26 T cell receptor beta chains from one sample sequenced in a study of CD8 T cells in ankylosing spondylitis. TCRdb re-derived calls from the 5' RACE reads in MiXCR, one entry per CDR3 protein. The sample holds roughly 64,000 distinct CDR3 sequences, roughly 6.2% seen once. The sequenced sample was synovial fluid, either unsorted or a sorted T cell fraction (not recorded which). The receptors here all came from a male donor with ankylosing spondylitis.

This clonotype was observed at least ten times. The chain combines TRBV7-2 with TRBJ1-6; 9 nucleotides match TRBD1. With 5 bases clipped from V and 7 bases from J, the junction kept 6 bases outside the gene matches. Per germline, CDR1 SGHTA and CDR2 FQGNSA. The CDR3 has 15 amino acids. The CDR3 here is CASSLQGTGNSPLHF. CDR3 nucleotide sequence: TGTGCCAGCAGCCTTCAAGGGACAGGGAATTCACCCCTCCACTTT.

This clonotype was seen a few times. The chain employs TRBV19 and TRBJ1-3; D gene unclear. Trimming cost V 8 bases and J 4 bases, with 6 bases left between them. The CDR3 covers 11 residues. Germline V gene data show CDR1 as LNHDA and CDR2 as SQIVND (reference sequence). The CDR3 reads CASRSGNTIYF. As DNA, the CDR3 is TGTGCCAGTCGATCAGGAAACACCATATATTTT.

This clonotype was detected many times. The chain carries TRBV27 and TRBJ2-6; 7 positions agree with TRBD1. Germline V lookup: CDR1 MNHEY, CDR2 SMNVEV (reference sequence). The CDR3 length is 16 residues. The V segment lost 5 bases and the J segment 4 bases; nucleotides outside the gene matches: 8. This CDR3 is CASSRATGPGANVLTF. CDR3 DNA: TGTGCCAGCAGTCGTGCGACAGGGCCCGGGGCCAACGTCCTGACTTTC.

The rearrangement uses TRBV2 and TRBJ2-6; D unresolved. V lost 6 bases and J lost 2, with 11 bases in between. The CDR3 sequence is 15 residues long. Germline-derived CDR1 and CDR2 are SNHLY and FYNNEI. The CDR3 loop reads CASSADIAGANVLTF. CDR3 coding DNA: TGTGCCAGCAGCGCCGACATCGCTGGGGCCAACGTCCTGACTTTC.

This clonotype was found many times. CDR3 sequence: CASSQRYLAGGLETQYF. In DNA, the CDR3 is TGTGCCAGCAGCCAGAGGTATTTAGCGGGAGGGCTCGAGACCCAGTACTTC. The rearrangement links TRBV4-2 to TRBJ2-5, with 11 bases fitting TRBD2. CDR1 LGHNA and CDR2 YNFKEQ come from the germline V gene. This CDR3 has 17 residues. V lost 3 bases, J lost 5 bases, and 11 bases stayed unmatched.

This clonotype showed up many times. J is TRBJ2-5 and V is TRBV3-1; D remains ambiguous. Germline-derived CDR1 and CDR2 are LGHDT and YNNKEL (reference sequence). Trimming took off 3 bases at V and 1 base at J, with 3 bases between the two ends. The CDR3 totals 12 residues. CDR3 nucleotide sequence: TGTGCCAGCAGCCAGGCCCAAGAGACCCAGTACTTC. Translated: CASSQAQETQYF.

This clonotype was counted between two and nine times. The chain employs TRBV18 and TRBJ2-7; D might be TRBD1 or TRBD2, each matching 6 bases. CDR3 length: 16 residues. V shed 2 bases and J shed 0 bases, with 14 bases lying between them. The germline CDR1 and CDR2 sequences are KGHSH and LQKENI. The CDR3 protein is CASSPWGAEGSYEQYF. The CDR3 DNA reads as TGTGCCAGCTCACCATGGGGGGCTGAGGGCTCCTACGAGCAGTACTTC.

The chain is built from TRBV19 and TRBJ2-7; D is perhaps TRBD1 (6 bases). Germline V gene data show CDR1 as LNHDA and CDR2 as SQIVND (reference sequence). The V gene lost 4 bases and the J gene lost 1 base, with 17 bases spanning the gap. The CDR3 contains 16 residues. CDR3 protein: CASSNNRASASYEQYF. For the CDR3, the DNA is TGTGCCAGTAGTAATAACAGGGCATCTGCTTCCTACGAGCAGTACTTC.

This clonotype was detected a few times. The V call is TRBV6-1, the J call TRBJ2-2, with no clear D. CDR3 length: 15 amino acids. Trimming cost V 5 bases and J 1 base, with 11 bases left between them. The germline gives CDR1 MNHNS, CDR2 SASEGT. CDR3 coding DNA: TGTGCCAGCAGTCTCCTAAACAGGAACACCGGGGAGCTGTTTTTT. Encoded protein: CASSLLNRNTGELFF.

This clonotype has at least ten counts. The rearrangement uses TRBV7-6 and TRBJ2-3, with D possibly TRBD1 on 5 matching bases. Trimming took off 5 bases at V and 6 bases at J, with 15 bases between the two ends. The CDR3 extends over 14 amino acids. In germline, CDR1 is SGHVS, CDR2 FNYEAQ. CDR3 protein: CASSPRTSPDTQYF. The CDR3 bases are TGTGCCAGCAGCCCACGGACAAGCCCCGATACGCAGTATTTT.

This clonotype showed up many times. The CDR3 here is CASSQGGVFYGYTF. In DNA, the CDR3 is TGTGCCAGCAGCCAAGGAGGGGTATTCTATGGCTACACCTTC. This rearrangement joins TRBV3-1 to TRBJ1-2; D may be TRBD1 (5 bases). V was cut by 1 base and J by 4 bases, with 10 bases left in between. The germline gives CDR1 LGHDT, CDR2 YNNKEL (reference sequence). There are 14 residues in the CDR3. The whole variable domain, remainder taken from reference TRBV3-1 and TRBJ1-2, is DTAVSQTPKYLVTQMGNDKSIKCEQNLGHDTMYWYKQDSKKFLKIMFSYNNKELIINETVPNRFSPKSPDKAHLNLHINSLELGDSAVYFCASSQGGVFYGYTFGSGTRLTVV.

J is TRBJ2-1 and V is TRBV18, with TRBD1 matching 12 bases. This CDR3 spans 15 amino acids. CDR1 and CDR2 (germline): KGHSH, LQKENI. Unmatched junction bases numbered 4, after V lost 2 bases and J lost 8 bases. The CDR3 reads CASSPTGTGGDEQFF. DNA for the CDR3: TGTGCCAGCTCACCAACCGGGACAGGGGGCGATGAGCAGTTCTTC.

This clonotype was seen many times. This chain joins TRBV7-2 and TRBJ1-5, with D possibly TRBD1 on 6 matching bases. This CDR3 has 15 amino acids. Between the trimmed V and J ends, which lost 1 base and 5 bases, there was a span of 12 bases. Germline loops: CDR1 SGHTA, CDR2 FQGNSA. CDR3 bases: TGTGCCAGCAGCTTAGGAGGGGGGTTGGATCAGCCCCAGCATTTT. This translates into CASSLGGGLDQPQHF.

The table lists this clonotype with many counts. The rearrangement uses TRBV20-1 and TRBJ2-3, with 14 bases matching TRBD2. With V trimmed by 3 bases and J by 5 bases, 10 bases remained unmatched. Germline CDR1 is DFQATT and CDR2 is SNEGSKA (reference sequence). The CDR3 is made up of 17 amino acids. The CDR3 region is CSARGLAGAPLEDTQYF. The DNA for the CDR3 is TGCAGTGCTAGGGGACTAGCGGGAGCTCCCCTTGAAGATACGCAGTATTTT.

This clonotype has at least ten counts. This rearrangement joins TRBV20-1 to TRBJ1-4, with D unclear. Germline-derived CDR1 and CDR2 are DFQATT and SNEGSKA (reference sequence). V shed 7 bases and J shed 2 bases, with 11 bases lying between them. The length of the CDR3 is 13 residues. CDR3 protein: CSVRPTTNEKLFF. For the CDR3, the DNA is TGCAGTGTCCGACCTACGACTAATGAAAAACTGTTTTTT.

This rearrangement joins TRBV4-2 to TRBJ2-5; TRBD2 matches 11 bases. The CDR3 runs to 17 residues. In germline, CDR1 is LGHNA, CDR2 YNFKEQ. Unmatched junction bases numbered 9, after V lost 1 base and J lost 5 bases. The CDR3 region is CASSQGLAGQSPETQYF. The CDR3 DNA reads TGTGCCAGCAGCCAAGGACTAGCGGGACAGAGCCCGGAGACCCAGTACTTC.

This clonotype has at least ten counts. The rearrangement uses TRBV9 and TRBJ2-2; tentatively, D is TRBD2 (5 bases). This CDR3 is 15 amino acids long. From germline, CDR1 is SGDLS and CDR2 YYNGEE. Trimming shortened V by 0 bases and J by 4 bases, and 10 bases separated the two germline ends. This CDR3 is CASSVGGVVTGELFF. The DNA for the CDR3 is TGTGCCAGCAGCGTAGGGGGAGTGGTCACCGGGGAGCTGTTTTTT.

This clonotype was recorded a few times. The chain recombines TRBV5-5 with TRBJ2-1; 7 bases fit TRBD2. The germline V gene encodes CDR1 SGHKS and CDR2 YYEKEE (reference sequence). The length of the CDR3 is 15 residues. With V trimmed by 2 bases and J by 4 bases, 6 bases remained unmatched. DNA for the CDR3: TGTGCCAGCAGCTTAGAATCGCGGGGGTACAATGAGCAGTTCTTC. Amino acid sequence: CASSLESRGYNEQFF.

The sample holds many counts of this clonotype. The chain uses TRBV25-1 and TRBJ2-1; D might be TRBD1 or TRBD2, each matching 5 bases. The CDR3 sequence is 12 residues long. Trimming took 2 bases from V and 10 from J, leaving 9 bases between them. CDR1 MGHDK and CDR2 SYGVNS come from the germline V gene. The CDR3 is CASSEGGHEQFF. The CDR3 coding sequence is TGTGCCAGCAGTGAAGGGGGTCACGAGCAGTTCTTC.

This clonotype appeared many times. The V and J genes are TRBV5-1 and TRBJ1-2, with 7 bases lining up with TRBD1. Germline CDR1 SGHRS, CDR2 YFSETQ. V lost 3 bases, J lost 8 bases, and 10 bases stayed unmatched. The CDR3 is made up of 14 amino acids. The CDR3 region is CASSSYNRGEGYTF. The CDR3 coding sequence is TGCGCCAGCAGCTCCTATAACAGGGGCGAGGGCTACACCTTC. Using reference TRBV5-1 and TRBJ1-2 for the parts outside the CDR3, the full variable domain is KAGVTQTPRYLIKTRGQQVTLSCSPISGHRSVSWYQQTPGQGLQFLFEYFSETQRNKGNFPGRFSGRQFSNSRSEMNVSTLELGDSALYLCASSSYNRGEGYTFGSGTRLTVV.

This clonotype was detected ten times or more. The gene calls are TRBV28 and TRBJ1-5, with a weak D call TRBD1 (6 bases). This CDR3 is 16 amino acids long. Germline V lookup: CDR1 MDHEN, CDR2 SYDVKM. V was trimmed by 5 bases and J by 5 bases, leaving 19 bases between them. This chain's CDR3 is CASSLGGPPPDQPQHF. The DNA of the CDR3 is TGTGCCAGCAGTCTTGGGGGGCCCCCTCCGGATCAGCCCCAGCATTTT.

This rearrangement joins TRBV5-1 to TRBJ1-4, with D unresolved. V was clipped by 0 bases and J by 1 base, with 4 bases between them. The CDR3 contains 14 residues. The germline V gene has CDR1 SGHRS and CDR2 YFSETQ. CDR3 region: CASSLGGTNEKLFF. The CDR3 DNA sequence: TGCGCCAGCAGCTTGGGGGGAACTAATGAAAAACTGTTTTTT.

This clonotype has a count of ten or more. Here the CDR3 reads CSATPSGWDDEQYF. In nucleotides, the CDR3 is TGCAGTGCTACTCCTAGCGGGTGGGATGACGAGCAGTACTTC. The rearrangement uses TRBV20-1 and TRBJ2-7; TRBD2 aligns across 8 bases. This CDR3 spans 14 amino acids. CDR1 and CDR2 (germline): DFQATT, SNEGSKA (reference sequence). V lost 4 bases to trimming and J lost 5 bases; unmatched junction nucleotides: 10.

This chain links TRBV9 with TRBJ2-1; tentative D call: TRBD2 (6 bases). Trimming stripped 0 bases from V and 7 bases from J, with 26 bases between. This CDR3 contains 19 residues. Germline CDR1 SGDLS, CDR2 YYNGEE. CDR3 coding DNA: TGTGCCAGCAGCGTAGGTCTAGTAGCGGAGCCACCGTTTTTGAATGAGCAGTTCTTC. This codes for CASSVGLVAEPPFLNEQFF.

This clonotype occurred many times. The rearrangement uses TRBV12-3 or TRBV12-4 and TRBJ1-2; the D is unclear. V was trimmed by 2 bases and J by 2 bases, leaving 0 bases between them. This CDR3 contains 11 residues. Here the CDR3 DNA reads TGTGCCAGCAGTTTAAACTATGGCTACACCTTC. Its translation: CASSLNYGYTF.

This clonotype was observed many times. This chain links TRBV7-9 with TRBJ1-2; 7 nucleotides agree with TRBD1. The length of the CDR3 is 14 residues. CDR1 and CDR2 from the germline V gene are SEHNR and FQNEAQ (reference sequence). V was pared by 5 bases and J by 4 bases, with 7 bases of the junction left unmatched. CDR3 protein: CASSRGEGAYGYTF. CDR3 sequence (DNA): TGTGCCAGCAGCAGGGGTGAGGGGGCCTATGGCTACACCTTC.